This T cell receptor (beta chain) was obtained from a study of CD4 T cells in relation to SARS-CoV-2 and coronaviruses. Study-level background: Convalescent donors were aged about 21 to 75, with median about 40 years. Whole-study findings and limits: Monoreactive clones expanded significantly more to SARS-CoV-2 than crossreactive clones did.

Profiling relied on immunoSEQ multiplex PCR, and the TCRdb table lists in-frame clones only, not all of them. This table has 41,000 or so clones, 84% appearing once. This clone appeared a single time. Its antigen remains unidentified. This CDR3 has 15 residues. CDR1 KGHDR and CDR2 SFDVKD come from the germline V gene. J lost 4 bases, V lost 7 bases, and 7 bases had no gene match. This sequence was found in an adult with COVID-19. The chain uses TRBV24-1 and TRBJ1-5, with 9 positions matching TRBD1. Sequenced material: naive CD4+ T cells from PBMCs, cultured in vitro. The sample's subset: naive CD4+ T cells isolated by negative enrichment. The CDR3 DNA follows: TGTGCCACCAGACAGGGGGCGGGAAGTAATCAGCCCCAGCATTTT. Its translation is CATRQGAGSNQPQHF.